This TCR beta chain is from a study of T cells in Graves' hyperthyroidism and ophthalmopathy. This clonotype occurred many times. The CDR3 loop spans 14 amino acids. Trimming stripped 4 bases from V and 4 bases from J, with 15 bases between. Germline values: CDR1 SGHRS, CDR2 YFSETQ. RNA transcripts served as the template for amplifying TCR beta CDR3 regions. During a first-round RT-PCR of the TCR CDR3, the HTBI primer set was used. Each CDR3 protein is one row after TCRdb ran MiXCR on the multiplex PCR reads. The sample gives about 290,000 distinct CDR3 sequences, 16% of which show up once; approximately 35% is in the top ten.

What was sequenced was blood. V gene TRBV5-1 combines with J gene TRBJ2-7; D might be TRBD1 or TRBD2, each matching 6 bases. The receptor comes from a man aged 30 to 45 with Graves' hyperthyroidism. The CDR3: CASSPRTGAYEQYF. DNA for the CDR3: TGCGCCAGCAGCCCAAGGACGGGGGCGTACGAGCAGTACTTC.